This T cell receptor (beta chain) came from a study of cytomegalovirus exposure and HLA in healthy donors. Findings and caveats of the study: Most TCR sequences showed up rarely, but some public TCRs showed up in many donors. Per published reports, the classifier diagnosed cytomegalovirus status with high specificity and sensitivity. Common viral pathogens seemed to be connected with several of the most significant clusters, according to a later analysis.

V lost 2 bases to trimming and J lost 5 bases, with 4 bases between them. Germline V CDR1 and CDR2: MDHEN, SYDVKM. CDR3 size: 12 residues. Comments on this clone: What it recognizes is unknown.

Vbeta (60) and Jbeta (13) primers were used in the PCR. Profiled with immunoSEQ multiplex PCR; TCRdb holds only in-frame clones, not every one. The table has over 100,000 clones, around 83% seen once. The sequencing sample was made of PBMCs. V gene TRBV28 combines with J gene TRBJ1-5; D not resolved. The source of this sequence is a woman aged 18-29 years in good health and CMV-seropositive. CDR3 sequence reads: CASSLPDQPQHF. For the CDR3, the DNA is TGTGCCAGCAGTTTACCCGATCAGCCCCAGCATTTT.